This T cell receptor beta chain was recorded in a study of ipilimumab plus nivolumab after autologous stem cell transplantation. Trimming left V 4 bases short and J 0 bases short, with 10 bases between. Germline V CDR1 and CDR2: SEHNR, FQNEAQ (reference sequence). The CDR3 is 14 residues long. Data came from immunoSEQ multiplex PCR; TCRdb stores just in-frame clones and leaves some out. The data contain 10,000 to 15,000 clones, roughly 73% of them singletons. V gene TRBV7-9 combines with J gene TRBJ2-7; D not resolved. This TCR was recovered from a male donor with diffuse large B-cell lymphoma. The sequenced sample was PBMCs, obtained in a trial of ipilimumab plus nivolumab as post-transplant consolidation. The CDR3 loop reads CASSSPGSSYEQYF. CDR3 sequence (DNA): TGTGCCAGCAGCTCCCCGGGCAGCTCCTACGAGCAGTACTTC.